This T cell receptor (beta chain) appears in the sequencing data of a study of identical twins. Overall study results and limits: Cord blood beta clonotypes present at high abundance carried fewer insertions; no such pattern appeared in memory repertoires. Invariant MAIT and iNKT cells may have partly biased zero-insertion analyses.

This clonotype was seen a handful of times. The antigen remains undetermined. The authors used template switching to add a universal primer site and gave cDNA unique molecular identifiers. TCRdb re-analysed the 5' RACE reads in MiXCR, keeping a single row per CDR3 protein. The profile shows about 390,000 distinct CDR3 sequences, approximately 8.8% of them singletons. There were only healthy Caucasians among the donors. The ends lost 0 bases at V and 0 bases at J; junction bases unmatched: 9. The CDR3 sequence is 18 residues long. Germline assignment: CDR1 SGHRS and CDR2 YFSETQ. The TCR originated in a woman aged 45-60 years in good health. This chain uses TRBV5-1 with TRBJ2-3; TRBD2 matches at 8 bases. The sequenced sample consisted of naive T cells sorted from blood. CDR3 in amino acids: CASSLGRGGGTSTDTQYF. The DNA of the CDR3 is TGCGCCAGCAGCTTGGGGCGCGGCGGGGGGACTAGCACAGATACGCAGTATTTT.